Below, one T cell receptor (beta chain) is given with its context. Its antigen has not been determined. No per-base quality is available; no much larger clone lies one base away. The germline V gene sets CDR1 to LGHNA and CDR2 to YNFKEQ. The CDR3 goes from the cysteine to the phenylalanine over 12 residues. The only DNA kept is the CDR3, 36 bases in frame from the first base. The germline ends are 10 bases apart after V is trimmed by 5 bases and J by 5 bases. This sample stems from a study of blood T cell repertoires in COVID-19 (TCRdb year 2020). With respect to the entire study: Samples covering the acute and convalescent phases of COVID-19 were provided by collaborators in the United States, Italy and Spain. The prospective study material was composed of cDNA or gDNA derived from T cells, B-cell-depleted T cells, or PBMCs. Sample metadata almost always included a de-identified subject ID, COVID-19 status, age in years and sex. The repertoires were released in a freely available public database meant as a resource for research on the immune response to SARS-CoV-2. Where available, HLA class I and class II types were taken from metadata supplied by the sample provider and were not determined by assay-based typing. Deeply sampled blood TCRbeta repertoires from subjects exposed to, actively infected with, or recovered from COVID-19 were included in the dataset. Samples were obtained from the ongoing ImmuneRACE study (first 160 participants) and from 1,254 subjects provided by 6 global collaborators. General findings and caveats noted by the study authors: How much clinical and demographic metadata was included differed by source and by participant, and the metadata was provided uncurated.

The immunoSEQ Assay, a bias-controlled multiplex PCR, was used to amplify TCRbeta CDR3 regions from genomic DNA. The source study handled its data this way. Within the assay, amplification of reference gene primers was used to estimate how many nucleated cells each sample contained. Sequence reads were collapsed and filtered to measure the absolute abundance of every unique TCRbeta CDR3 rearrangement. For each sample, productive Simpson clonality was calculated as the square root of Simpson's diversity index over productive rearrangements. TCRdb took this table from immuneACCESS and kept in-frame rearrangements with V and J called. Such tables lack part of the clones; where checked against another copy, unresolved V genes explain under half of the gap, and the rest is unexplained. V and J calls plus clone size are reproduced from that table; the DNA served to infer D and trimming. Present in this sample are roughly 72,000 clones, 88% of which were seen just once. The ten most abundant clones make up under 25% of the sample.

The collaborating institutions used their own protocols to collect whole blood in K2EDTA tubes. For TCRbeta analysis, collaborators shipped samples as frozen whole blood, isolated PBMCs, or DNA extracted from either of those sample types. The V and J segments used are TRBV4-2 and TRBJ2-7; no D segment can be confidently identified. What was sequenced was peripheral blood. This receptor was identified in a human donor in a cohort sampled during active COVID-19. In nucleotides, the sequence is TGTGCCAGCAGCGCTACTATCGACGAGCAGTACTTC. It is translated as CASSATIDEQYF.